The clone carrying this T cell receptor beta chain was counted at least ten times. Its antigen is currently unknown. Germline-derived CDR1 and CDR2 are SGHVS and FQNEAQ. V lost 1 base to trimming and J lost 7 bases, with 8 bases between them. This CDR3 is built from 14 residues. Noted time point: pre-sensitization, week 0. As for treatment: therapeutic diphenylcyclopropenone sensitization with weekly scalp DPC. Researchers sampled blood before each patch test went on. Authors' methods: There were a median of around 100,000 TCRs per sample, with a range from about 20,000 to 700,000. Via MiXCR, TCRdb re-called the RACE reads, giving one row per CDR3 protein. V and J calls and clone size were set by TCRdb, not the authors. The table lists approximately 370,000 distinct CDR3 sequences, around 5.5% of them singletons, with less than 9% in the top ten. The data belong to a study of human T cells and chemical hapten exposure.

Study-level points and caveats: Significantly greater numbers of large CDR3 similarity clusters came from expanded TCRs than from controls.

V usage is TRBV7-8 and J usage is TRBJ1-6; D unresolved. The source was whole blood, collected in connection with sensitization to the hapten diphenylcyclopropenone (DPC). The clonotype comes from a woman aged 18 to 35 with alopecia areata. Some clones in this sample may be carry-over from other donors' samples. The CDR3 DNA sequence: TGTGCCAGCAGCTTAGACCTAGGGAATTCACCCCTCCACTTT. This gives the protein CASSLDLGNSPLHF.